The rows below give T cell receptor beta chains drawn from one sample of a study of PD-L1 blockade in urothelial cancer. Sequenced by immunoSEQ multiplex PCR; TCRdb stores in-frame clones only, minus some. The sample carries approximately 79,000 clones, approximately 90% recorded once. The sequencing here drew on PBMCs, taken around atezolizumab (anti-PD-L1) treatment. Receptor source: a woman in her 70s with urothelial cancer. CDR3s include the opening cysteine and the closing phenylalanine or tryptophan. The D gene is left open where the match is weak. Clone sizes are given selectively: once, few, many, or a class where the clone is expanded.

D,V,J,size,CDR3,DNA
-,TRBV29-1,TRBJ2-7,-,CSVARDPNYEQYF,TGCAGCGTCGCCAGGGATCCCAACTACGAGCAGTACTTC
TRBD1,TRBV19,TRBJ1-4,few,CASSGQGANEKLFF,TGTGCCAGTTCGGGACAGGGAGCTAATGAAAAACTGTTTTTT
TRBD1,TRBV25-1,TRBJ1-2,few,CASSDTGANYGYTF,TGTGCCAGCAGTGATACAGGGGCTAACTATGGCTACACCTTC
-,TRBV11-2,TRBJ1-2,-,CASSLSAGIHGYTF,TGTGCCAGCAGCTTATCTGCGGGGATCCACGGCTACACCTTC
TRBD2,TRBV27,TRBJ2-7,-,CASSLGAAGDEQYF,TGTGCCAGCAGTTTAGGCGCAGCGGGAGACGAGCAGTACTTC
TRBD2,TRBV19,TRBJ2-5,-,CASRDRGGSETQYF,TGTGCCAGTAGGGACCGGGGAGGGTCCGAGACCCAGTACTTC
TRBD1,TRBV5-1,TRBJ1-1,-,CASSMTGRMNTEAFF,TGCGCCAGCAGCATGACAGGGCGAATGAACACTGAAGCTTTCTTT
-,TRBV4-2,TRBJ1-1,few,CASSQERGSTEAFF,TGTGCCAGCAGCCAAGAAAGGGGATCTACTGAAGCTTTCTTT
TRBD1,TRBV11-2,TRBJ2-6,-,CASYGTDGANVLTF,TGTGCCAGCTATGGGACAGATGGGGCCAACGTCCTGACTTTC
-,TRBV5-1,TRBJ2-7,-,CASSTSGVYAYEQYF,TGCGCCAGCAGCACCTCGGGGGTTTACGCCTACGAGCAGTACTTC
TRBD1,TRBV5-6,TRBJ1-1,-,CASKEGANTEAFF,TGTGCCAGCAAGGAGGGGGCGAACACTGAAGCTTTCTTT
TRBD1,TRBV27,TRBJ1-5,-,CASGQGAGQPQHF,TGTGCCAGCGGACAGGGGGCGGGTCAGCCCCAGCATTTT
-,TRBV5-4,TRBJ2-3,-,CASSRQSSGPDTQYF,TGTGCCAGCAGCCGGCAGTCCTCTGGGCCAGATACGCAGTATTTT
-,TRBV4-3,TRBJ2-5,-,CASSQDPGGWETQYF,TGCGCCAGCAGCCAAGATCCGGGGGGCTGGGAGACCCAGTACTTC
TRBD1,TRBV5-1,TRBJ2-5,few,CASSLYAGGVETQYF,TGCGCCAGCAGCTTGTATGCAGGGGGCGTCGAGACCCAGTACTTC
-,TRBV5-1,TRBJ1-4,-,CASRKGDNEKLFF,TGCGCCAGCAGAAAAGGGGATAATGAAAAACTGTTTTTT
-,TRBV10-3,TRBJ2-7,-,CATAPGAGPSYEQYF,TGTGCCACGGCTCCTGGGGCAGGACCCTCCTACGAGCAGTACTTC
TRBD1,TRBV7-9,TRBJ1-2,-,CASRPLGQGEGYTF,TGTGCCAGCAGACCTTTGGGACAGGGTGAAGGCTACACCTTC
-,TRBV18,TRBJ1-1,-,CASSRQGTEAFF,TGTGCCAGCTCACGGCAGGGCACTGAAGCTTTCTTT
TRBD2,TRBV5-1,TRBJ2-1,-,CASSLETSGRDEQFF,TGCGCCAGCAGCTTGGAGACTAGCGGGAGGGATGAGCAGTTCTTC
TRBD1,TRBV2,TRBJ2-7,-,CASGKGALNAYEQYF,TGTGCCAGCGGTAAGGGGGCCCTCAACGCCTACGAGCAGTACTTC
TRBD1,TRBV5-1,TRBJ1-1,-,CANSDRESSYTEAFF,TGCGCCAATTCGGACAGGGAAAGCTCATACACTGAAGCTTTCTTT
-,TRBV5-4,TRBJ2-1,-,CASSLAVSTDSYNEQFF,TGTGCCAGCAGCTTGGCCGTCTCGACAGACTCCTACAATGAGCAGTTCTTC
-,TRBV27,TRBJ2-7,-,CASSFVAAPSYEQYF,TGTGCCAGCAGTTTTGTGGCGGCCCCATCCTACGAGCAGTACTTC
TRBD2,TRBV6-1,TRBJ2-7,-,CASSEGRGTSGRSSYEQYF,TGTGCCAGCAGTGAAGGTCGGGGGACTAGCGGGAGGTCCTCCTACGAGCAGTACTTC
TRBD2,TRBV30,TRBJ2-2,few,CAGGRASNTGELFF,TGTGCCGGAGGGAGGGCGTCGAACACCGGGGAGCTGTTTTTT
-,TRBV5-1,TRBJ1-2,-,CASSPTGLNYGYTF,TGCGCCAGCAGTCCGACGGGTTTAAACTATGGCTACACCTTC
-,TRBV7-2,TRBJ2-7,once,CASSLSTGTYEQYF,TGTGCCAGCAGCTTATCGACTGGAACCTACGAGCAGTACTTC
TRBD2,TRBV6-6,TRBJ2-3,-,CASRLSAGGGTDTQYF,TGTGCCAGCAGACTGAGCGCGGGGGGGGGCACAGATACGCAGTATTTT
-,TRBV5-4,TRBJ2-2,-,CASSLELFTGELFF,TGTGCCAGCAGCTTGGAACTCTTCACCGGGGAGCTGTTTTTT
TRBD2,TRBV7-3,TRBJ2-2,-,CASRQLAGTGELFF,TGTGCCAGCAGACAACTAGCGGGCACCGGGGAGCTGTTTTTT
-,TRBV29-1,TRBJ1-1,-,CSVEGVSEAFF,TGCAGCGTTGAAGGTGTATCTGAAGCTTTCTTT
-,TRBV30,TRBJ2-2,-,CAWRGVLLENTGELFF,TGTGCCTGGAGGGGAGTCCTACTAGAGAACACCGGGGAGCTGTTTTTT